The present T cell receptor (beta chain) was sequenced within a study of blood T cell repertoires in COVID-19. This CDR3 comprises 14 residues. The ends lost 4 bases at V and 7 bases at J; junction bases unmatched: 7. Germline CDR1 is SGHTA and CDR2 is FQGTGA. In the original workflow: Amplification of reference gene primers was used by the study to estimate nucleated cell counts. Profiling relied on immunoSEQ multiplex PCR, and the TCRdb table lists in-frame clones only, not all of them. For V, J and clone size, that table is used; D and trimming come from the DNA. The sample lists more than 70,000 clones; about 87% were seen once.

This chain uses TRBV7-3 with TRBJ1-2, with TRBD1 matching 9 bases. The clonotype comes from a human donor in a cohort sampled during active COVID-19. Specimen: peripheral blood. Written as DNA, the CDR3 is TGTGCCAGCAGCTATCGGGACAGGGTTCTTGGCTACACCTTC. It is translated as CASSYRDRVLGYTF.